This T cell receptor beta chain is drawn from a study of cytomegalovirus exposure and HLA in healthy donors. The PCR contained 60 Vbeta and 13 Jbeta primers. Profiling relied on immunoSEQ multiplex PCR, and the TCRdb table lists in-frame clones only, not all of them. This table lists 80,000 to 95,000 clones. With V trimmed by 3 bases and J by 4 bases, 2 bases remained unmatched. The CDR3 totals 13 residues. In germline, CDR1 is MNHEY, CDR2 SMNVEV (reference sequence). This sequence joins TRBV27 and TRBJ1-1, with TRBD1 identical over 7 bases. This TCR derives from a woman in her 30s in good health and CMV-seronegative. The sequenced sample was PBMCs. CDR3 sequence reads: CASSFAGGTEAFF. The CDR3 DNA follows: TGTGCCAGCAGTTTTGCAGGGGGCACTGAAGCTTTCTTT.